The rows below give T cell receptor beta chains drawn from one sample of a study of human T cells and chemical hapten exposure. Using its own MiXCR run on the RACE reads, TCRdb lists one record per CDR3 protein. The sample consists of some 36,000 distinct CDR3 sequences, around a tenth of them appearing once. This specimen was whole blood, taken in connection with sensitization to the hapten diphenylcyclopropenone (DPC). These receptor sequences come from a man aged 45-60 years with alopecia areata. Some clones in this sample may be carry-over from other donors' samples. The CDR3 runs from the conserved cysteine through the conserved F or W. A D gene is named only where the DNA matches it firmly. The size entry is marked missing in some rows and otherwise reads once, few, many or a size class.

>few|-|TRBV21-1|TRBJ2-5
CASSKEWKETQYF
TGTGCCAGCAGCAAAGAGTGGAAAGAGACCCAGTACTTC
>-|-|TRBV5-1|TRBJ1-1
CASSLGRPGEAIF
TGCGCCAGCAGCTTGGGACGGCCGGGTGAAGCTATCTTT
>few|-|TRBV28|TRBJ1-6
CASSLGGSPLHF
TGTGCCAGCAGTTTGGGGGGTTCACCCCTCCACTTT
>few|-|TRBV7-2|TRBJ2-3
CASTQIRGAGTDTQYF
TGTGCCAGCACCCAGATCCGGGGAGCGGGTACTGATACGCAGTATTTT
>once|-|TRBV7-9|TRBJ1-4
CASSLFASSGHEKLFF
TGTGCCAGCAGCTTGTTCGCCAGTTCGGGTCATGAAAAACTGTTTTTT
>-|-|TRBV28|TRBJ1-4
CASSFLQTNEKLFF
TGTGCCAGCAGTTTCCTACAGACTAATGAAAAACTGTTTTTT
>many|-|TRBV5-1|TRBJ2-1
CASSLGGYNEQFF
TGCGCCAGCAGCTTGGGCGGGTACAATGAGCAGTTCTTC
>few|TRBD2|TRBV15|TRBJ2-7
CATSRGMGLADYEQYF
TGTGCCACCAGCAGAGGTATGGGACTAGCGGACTACGAGCAGTACTTC
>few|-|TRBV7-6|TRBJ2-5
CASSLGGKETQYF
TGTGCCAGCAGCTTAGGGGGAAAAGAGACCCAGTACTTC
>few|-|TRBV6-5|TRBJ1-5
CASSIQGQPQHF
TGTGCCAGCTCTATTCAGGGTCAGCCCCAGCATTTT
>medium-sized|-|TRBV29-1|TRBJ2-2
CSVVSGVNTGELFF
TGCAGCGTTGTATCTGGGGTGAACACCGGGGAGCTGTTTTTT
>few|-|TRBV18|TRBJ1-1
CASSPPGQPKANTEAFF
TGTGCCAGCTCACCACCGGGACAACCTAAGGCAAACACTGAAGCTTTCTTT
>many|TRBD2|TRBV20-1|TRBJ2-1
CSASGRVWNEQFF
TGCAGTGCTAGCGGGAGGGTGTGGAATGAGCAGTTCTTC
>-|-|TRBV11-2|TRBJ2-7
CASKGLTTYEQYF
TGTGCCAGCAAGGGACTCACCACCTACGAGCAGTACTTC
>many|-|TRBV10-2|TRBJ2-1
CASSAAHRSDEQFF
TGCGCCAGCAGTGCGGCGCACCGGTCAGATGAGCAGTTCTTC
>-|-|TRBV6-2/TRBV6-3|TRBJ2-2
CASRALSGNTGELFF
TGTGCCAGCAGGGCCCTAAGCGGGAACACCGGGGAGCTGTTTTTT
>-|-|TRBV27|TRBJ2-2
CASSVPPAGVGELFF
TGTGCCAGCAGTGTACCCCCGGCAGGGGTCGGGGAGCTGTTTTTT
>many|-|TRBV5-1|TRBJ2-3
CASSVGGTDTQYF
TGCGCCAGCAGCGTGGGAGGAACAGATACGCAGTATTTT
>-|-|TRBV10-1|TRBJ2-5
CASSGQIQETQYF
TGCGCCAGCAGTGGACAGATCCAAGAGACCCAGTACTTC
>-|-|TRBV10-1|TRBJ2-2
CASSGARRTNTGELFF
TGCGCCAGCAGCGGAGCCCGGAGAACGAACACCGGGGAGCTGTTTTTT
>many|TRBD2|TRBV11-2|TRBJ2-7
CASSLTLAGVREQYF
TGTGCCAGCAGCTTAACACTAGCGGGAGTTCGAGAGCAGTACTTC
>many|TRBD2|TRBV28|TRBJ2-7
CASSFSGRVSYEQYF
TGTGCCAGCAGTTTCAGCGGGAGGGTCTCCTACGAGCAGTACTTC
>many|-|TRBV12-3/TRBV12-4|TRBJ1-3
CASTMGNLFSGNTIYF
TGTGCCAGCACCATGGGGAATCTCTTCTCTGGAAACACCATATATTTT
>few|-|TRBV12-5|TRBJ2-4
CASGLVLGQGENIQYF
TGTGCTAGTGGTTTGGTACTGGGGCAGGGCGAAAACATTCAGTACTTC
>many|-|TRBV10-2|TRBJ2-2
CASSPQGVNTGELFF
TGCGCCAGCAGCCCCCAAGGGGTGAACACCGGGGAGCTGTTTTTT
>-|-|TRBV10-2|TRBJ1-1
CASRGTNTEAFF
TGCGCCAGCAGAGGTACGAACACTGAAGCTTTCTTT
>-|-|TRBV6-5|TRBJ2-1
CASYWGYEQFF
TGTGCCAGCTACTGGGGGTATGAGCAGTTCTTC
>many|TRBD2|TRBV5-1|TRBJ2-1
CASLAGGNNEQFF
TGCGCCAGTCTAGCGGGAGGAAACAATGAGCAGTTCTTC
>many|-|TRBV20-1|TRBJ2-7
CSARDRSLYEQYF
TGCAGTGCTAGGGACAGAAGCCTTTACGAGCAGTACTTC
>-|TRBD2|TRBV28|TRBJ2-6
CASSLAGGLLSGANVLTF
TGTGCCAGCAGTTTAGCGGGGGGGCTCCTCTCTGGGGCCAACGTCCTGACTTTC
>few|-|TRBV20-1|TRBJ2-7
CSARKTGLTSSYEQYF
TGCAGTGCTCGGAAAACTGGACTAACCTCCTCCTACGAGCAGTACTTC
>few|-|TRBV29-1|TRBJ2-1
CSVRPQGRGYNEQFF
TGCAGCGTCCGGCCCCAGGGGAGAGGATACAATGAGCAGTTCTTC